This T cell receptor (beta chain) was sequenced for a study of blood T cell repertoires in COVID-19. Study-wide context: Whether acute or convalescent, the COVID-19 samples came from the United States, Italy and Spain. PBMCs, B-cell-depleted T cells, or T cells were the source of the cDNA or gDNA that made up the material.

How the authors handled the data: Amplification from reference gene primers served as the basis for estimated nucleated cell counts. TCRdb keeps only in-frame clones here, not all; method: immunoSEQ multiplex PCR. V, J and clone size derive from that table, while D and trimming were established from the DNA sequence. The sample records about 41,000 clones, under 85% being singletons. The CDR3 loop spans 16 amino acids. V lost 6 bases, J lost 0 bases, and 15 bases lay in between. CDR1 KGHSH and CDR2 LQKENI come from the germline V gene. The V gene is TRBV18, the J gene TRBJ1-3; no firm D call. What was sequenced was peripheral blood. This receptor was taken from a woman older than 75 with acute or convalescent COVID-19. The CDR3 reads CASSIELGDSGNTIYF. The CDR3 DNA reads as TGTGCCAGCTCCATAGAGCTGGGAGACTCTGGAAACACCATATATTTT.